Shown below are 13 T cell receptor beta chains from a single sample sequenced in a study of cytomegalovirus exposure and HLA in healthy donors. The PCR made use of 60 Vbeta and 13 Jbeta primers. The assay was immunoSEQ multiplex PCR, and TCRdb's table has in-frame clones only and misses some. The data show 100,000 or so clones, around two thirds seen once. Material for sequencing was PBMCs. Receptors were obtained from a young man in good health and CMV-seropositive.

The V and J genes are TRBV7-8 and TRBJ2-3, with 9 bases fitting TRBD2. Per germline, CDR1 SGHVS and CDR2 FQNEAQ. The CDR3 covers 14 residues. J gave up 6 bases and V 1 base, and 2 bases lay outside the gene matches. CDR3 sequence: CASSLVSGGDTQYF. The CDR3 DNA sequence: TGTGCCAGCAGCTTAGTAAGCGGGGGGGATACGCAGTATTTT. Looking up the rest from reference TRBV7-8 and TRBJ2-3 gives the full variable domain: GAGVSQSPRYKVAKRGQDVALRCDPISGHVSLFWYQQALGQGPEFLTYFQNEAQLDKSGLPSDRFFAERPEGSVSTLKIQRTQQEDSAVYLCASSLVSGGDTQYFGPGTRLTVL.

V and J are TRBV11-3 and TRBJ2-5; no firm D call. The germline V gene has CDR1 SGHNT and CDR2 YENEEA. Between the trimmed V and J ends, which lost 5 bases and 2 bases, there was a span of 15 bases. CDR3 length: 15 residues. The CDR3, as DNA: TGTGCCAGCAGCAGCCTAGGTCTCGGGCAAGAGACCCAGTACTTC. As protein: CASSSLGLGQETQYF.

The CDR3 DNA is TGTGCCAGCAGTTCCGGGGCCTACAATGAGCAGTTCTTC. Translated, it gives CASSSGAYNEQFF. This chain connects TRBV7-3 to TRBJ2-1; a weak D match, TRBD2 (5 bases). V gave up 6 bases and J gave up 2 bases, with 8 bases separating them. Germline CDR1 SGHTA, CDR2 FQGTGA. The CDR3 loop spans 13 amino acids.

The gene calls are TRBV27 and TRBJ2-7, with 8 bases matching TRBD1. With 3 bases clipped from V and 6 bases from J, the junction kept 10 bases outside the gene matches. This CDR3 is 15 amino acids long. CDR1 is MNHEY and CDR2 is SMNVEV in the germline V gene (reference sequence). The CDR3 DNA follows: TGTGCCAGCAGTTTCGTGTGGGGACAGGATCTCGAGCAGTACTTC. Translated: CASSFVWGQDLEQYF.

J is TRBJ2-1 and V is TRBV5-4; 12 nucleotides align to TRBD1. CDR3 length: 14 amino acids. The J segment lost 10 bases and the V segment lost 0 bases, leaving 2 bases of the junction unmatched. Per the germline V gene, CDR1 is SGHNT and CDR2 is YYREEE (reference sequence). CDR3 sequence (DNA): TGTGCCAGCAGCTTGGAGGGACAGGGGGCAGAGCAGTTCTTC. Translating it yields CASSLEGQGAEQFF. Full variable domain (missing parts from reference TRBV5-4 and TRBJ2-1): ETGVTQSPTHLIKTRGQQVTLRCSSQSGHNTVSWYQQALGQGPQFIFQYYREEENGRGNFPPRFSGLQFPNYSSELNVNALELDDSALYLCASSLEGQGAEQFFGPGTRLTVL.

With regard to this clone: As the CDR3 is not closed by the conserved phenylalanine or tryptophan, this likely results from a read error. This chain links TRBV2 with TRBJ2-7; 12 nucleotides agree with TRBD2. The CDR3 has 15 residues. J lost 7 bases, V lost 7 bases, and 11 bases had no gene match. Germline CDR1 and CDR2: SNHLY and FYNNEI. The CDR3, as DNA: TGTGCCAGCACCGGACTAGCGGGGTCGGGGGGGGAGCAGTACCTC. It specifies CASTGLAGSGGEQYL.

V usage is TRBV28 and J usage is TRBJ2-5; 12 bases align to TRBD2. V shed 7 bases, J shed 7 bases, and the junction held 7 bases outside the gene matches. This CDR3 spans 14 amino acids. Germline loops: CDR1 MDHEN, CDR2 SYDVKM. The CDR3 protein is CASTLAGGPWTQYF. DNA of the CDR3: TGTGCCAGCACCCTAGCGGGGGGGCCCTGGACCCAGTACTTC.

J is TRBJ2-1 and V is TRBV10-3; D remains unclear. Trimming stripped 4 bases from V and 5 bases from J, with 12 bases between. The CDR3 is 14 amino acids. The germline gives CDR1 ENHRY, CDR2 SYGVKD. The CDR3 sequence: CAISAPGSNNEQFF. The CDR3, as DNA: TGTGCCATCAGTGCCCCGGGTAGCAACAATGAGCAGTTCTTC.

The chain couples TRBV10-1 to TRBJ1-5; 9 nucleotides align to TRBD1. The germline V gene has CDR1 WNHNN and CDR2 SYGVQD (reference sequence). The CDR3 consists of 21 residues. J lost 1 base, V lost 1 base, and 17 bases had no gene match. CDR3 amino acids: CASSEWEPGQGQSQSNQPQHF. In nucleotides, the CDR3 is TGCGCCAGCAGTGAGTGGGAGCCGGGACAGGGTCAATCTCAAAGCAATCAGCCCCAGCATTTT.

The genes are TRBV6-1 and TRBJ2-7; tentative D call: TRBD1 (6 bases). The CDR3 extends over 13 amino acids. Trimming shortened V by 7 bases and J by 2 bases, and 12 bases separated the two germline ends. Germline values: CDR1 MNHNS, CDR2 SASEGT. The CDR3 spells CASTRTATYEQYF. The CDR3 DNA follows: TGTGCCAGCACCCGGACAGCTACCTACGAGCAGTACTTC.

The J gene is TRBJ2-2, the V gene TRBV18, with a weak D call TRBD1 (5 bases). Germline-derived CDR1 and CDR2 are KGHSH and LQKENI. V was shortened by 6 bases and J by 2 bases, with 13 bases between the two germline ends. The CDR3 loop spans 15 amino acids. The CDR3 here is CASSAQGTNTGELFF. For the CDR3, the DNA is TGTGCCAGCTCCGCCCAGGGAACAAACACCGGGGAGCTGTTTTTT.

The chain recombines TRBV5-1 with TRBJ2-5; D may be TRBD1 (6 bases). This CDR3 has 13 residues. The V gene's germline CDR1 is SGHRS and CDR2 YFSETQ. V was pared by 4 bases and J by 4 bases, with 11 bases between. The CDR3 reads CASSAQGPETQYF. CDR3 sequence (DNA): TGCGCCAGCAGCGCACAGGGCCCAGAGACCCAGTACTTC. Together with reference TRBV5-1 and TRBJ2-5, the CDR3 gives the full variable domain: KAGVTQTPRYLIKTRGQQVTLSCSPISGHRSVSWYQQTPGQGLQFLFEYFSETQRNKGNFPGRFSGRQFSNSRSEMNVSTLELGDSALYLCASSAQGPETQYFGPGTRLLVL.

The rearrangement joins TRBV18 to TRBJ2-3, with 12 bases matching TRBD2. The V gene's germline CDR1 is KGHSH and CDR2 LQKENI. Germline trimming cut 6 bases from V and 4 bases from J; bases unmatched to any gene: 8. The CDR3 contains 16 residues. CDR3 nucleotide sequence: TGTGCCAGCTCGCCTCTAGCGGGGGGGCTCTCAGATACGCAGTATTTT. Amino acids: CASSPLAGGLSDTQYF.